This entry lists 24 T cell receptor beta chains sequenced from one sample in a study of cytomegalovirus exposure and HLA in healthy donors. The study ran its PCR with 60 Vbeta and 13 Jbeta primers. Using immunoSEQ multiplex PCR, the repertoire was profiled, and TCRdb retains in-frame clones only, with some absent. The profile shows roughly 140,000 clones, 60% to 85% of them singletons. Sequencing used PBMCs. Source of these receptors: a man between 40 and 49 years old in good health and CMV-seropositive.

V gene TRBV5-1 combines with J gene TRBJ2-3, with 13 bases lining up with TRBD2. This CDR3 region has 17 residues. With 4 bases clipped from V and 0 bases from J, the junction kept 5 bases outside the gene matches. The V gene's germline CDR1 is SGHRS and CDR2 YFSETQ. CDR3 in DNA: TGCGCCAGCAGCCAGGGACTAGCGGGGCCCAGCACAGATACGCAGTATTTT. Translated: CASSQGLAGPSTDTQYF. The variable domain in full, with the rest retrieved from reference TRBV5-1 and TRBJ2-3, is KAGVTQTPRYLIKTRGQQVTLSCSPISGHRSVSWYQQTPGQGLQFLFEYFSETQRNKGNFPGRFSGRQFSNSRSEMNVSTLELGDSALYLCASSQGLAGPSTDTQYFGPGTRLTVL.

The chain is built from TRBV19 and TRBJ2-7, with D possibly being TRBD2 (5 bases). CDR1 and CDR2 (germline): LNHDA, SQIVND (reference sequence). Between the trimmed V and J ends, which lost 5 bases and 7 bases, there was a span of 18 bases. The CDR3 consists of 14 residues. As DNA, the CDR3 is TGTGCCAGTAGTCCGAGTAGCGCTTCGGGAGAGCAGTACTTC. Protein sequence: CASSPSSASGEQYF.

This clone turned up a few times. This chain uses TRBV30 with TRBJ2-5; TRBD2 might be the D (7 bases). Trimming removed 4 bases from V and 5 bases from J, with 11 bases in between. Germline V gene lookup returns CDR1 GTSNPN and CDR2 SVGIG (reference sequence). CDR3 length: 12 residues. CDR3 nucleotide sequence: TGTGCCTGGAAGGGGGGGAGTGAGACCCAGTACTTC. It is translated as CAWKGGSETQYF.

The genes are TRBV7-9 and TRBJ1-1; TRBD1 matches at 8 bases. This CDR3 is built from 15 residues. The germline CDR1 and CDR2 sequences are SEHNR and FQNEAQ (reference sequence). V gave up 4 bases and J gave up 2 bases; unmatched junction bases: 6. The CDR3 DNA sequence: TGTGCCAGCAGCTCGAACAGGGGGGTCAACACTGAAGCTTTCTTT. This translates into CASSSNRGVNTEAFF.

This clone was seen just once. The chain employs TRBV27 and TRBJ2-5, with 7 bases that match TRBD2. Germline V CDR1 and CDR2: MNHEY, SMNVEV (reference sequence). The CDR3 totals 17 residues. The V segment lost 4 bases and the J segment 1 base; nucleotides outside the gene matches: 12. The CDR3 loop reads CASSSGARDYRQETQYF. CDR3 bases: TGTGCCAGCAGTTCCGGGGCCCGGGACTACCGCCAAGAGACCCAGTACTTC.

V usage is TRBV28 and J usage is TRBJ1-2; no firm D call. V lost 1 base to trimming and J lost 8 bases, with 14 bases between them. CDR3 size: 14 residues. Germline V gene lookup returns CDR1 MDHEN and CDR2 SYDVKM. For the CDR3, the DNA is TGTGCCAGCAGTTTATCACAGTCCCTATGGGGCTACACCTTC. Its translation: CASSLSQSLWGYTF.

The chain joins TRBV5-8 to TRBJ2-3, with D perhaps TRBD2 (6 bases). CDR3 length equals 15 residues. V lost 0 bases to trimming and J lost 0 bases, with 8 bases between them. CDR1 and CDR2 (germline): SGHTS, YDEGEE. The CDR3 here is CASSLEGTSTDTQYF. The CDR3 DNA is TGTGCCAGCAGCTTGGAGGGGACTAGCACAGATACGCAGTATTTT.

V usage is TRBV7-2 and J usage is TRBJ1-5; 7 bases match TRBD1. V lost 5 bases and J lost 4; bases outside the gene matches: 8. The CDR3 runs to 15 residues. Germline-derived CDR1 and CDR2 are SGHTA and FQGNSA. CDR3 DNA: TGTGCCAGCAGCATCAAGACAGGGCCTAATCAGCCCCAGCATTTT. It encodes CASSIKTGPNQPQHF.

The CDR3 reads CSVRQGWDTGELFF. The CDR3 nucleotides are TGCAGCGTGCGACAGGGGTGGGACACCGGGGAGCTGTTTTTT. The chain combines TRBV29-1 with TRBJ2-2, with 8 nucleotides matching TRBD1. V was pared by 6 bases and J by 3 bases, with 6 bases of the junction left unmatched. Germline V gene sequence: CDR1 SQVTM, CDR2 ANQGSEA. This CDR3 has 14 residues.

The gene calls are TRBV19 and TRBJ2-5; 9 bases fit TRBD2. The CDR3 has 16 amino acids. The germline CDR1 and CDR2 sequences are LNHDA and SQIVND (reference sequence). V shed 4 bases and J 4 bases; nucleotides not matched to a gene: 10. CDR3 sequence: CASSTPIAGERETQYF. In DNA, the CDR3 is TGTGCCAGTAGTACTCCGATAGCGGGAGAGCGAGAGACCCAGTACTTC.

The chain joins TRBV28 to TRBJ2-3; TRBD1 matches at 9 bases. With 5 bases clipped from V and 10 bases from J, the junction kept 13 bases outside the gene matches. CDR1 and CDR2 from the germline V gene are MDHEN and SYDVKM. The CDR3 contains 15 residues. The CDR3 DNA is TGTGCCAGCAGTCCCGGGACAGGGCATTATGGAGCGCAGTATTTT. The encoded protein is CASSPGTGHYGAQYF.

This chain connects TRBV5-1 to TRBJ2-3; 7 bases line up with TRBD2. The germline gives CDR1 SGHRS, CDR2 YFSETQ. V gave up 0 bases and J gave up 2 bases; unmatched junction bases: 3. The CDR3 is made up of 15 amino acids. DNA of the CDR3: TGCGCCAGCAGCTTGGGGCTAGCGGACACAGATACGCAGTATTTT. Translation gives CASSLGLADTDTQYF. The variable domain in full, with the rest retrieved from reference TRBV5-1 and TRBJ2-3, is KAGVTQTPRYLIKTRGQQVTLSCSPISGHRSVSWYQQTPGQGLQFLFEYFSETQRNKGNFPGRFSGRQFSNSRSEMNVSTLELGDSALYLCASSLGLADTDTQYFGPGTRLTVL.

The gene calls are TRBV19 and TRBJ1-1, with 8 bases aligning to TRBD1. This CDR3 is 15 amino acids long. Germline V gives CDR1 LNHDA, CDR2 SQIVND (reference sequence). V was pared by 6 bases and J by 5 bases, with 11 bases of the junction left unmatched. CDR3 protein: CASRDREGLGTEAFF. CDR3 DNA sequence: TGTGCCAGTAGGGACAGGGAAGGATTGGGTACTGAAGCTTTCTTT.

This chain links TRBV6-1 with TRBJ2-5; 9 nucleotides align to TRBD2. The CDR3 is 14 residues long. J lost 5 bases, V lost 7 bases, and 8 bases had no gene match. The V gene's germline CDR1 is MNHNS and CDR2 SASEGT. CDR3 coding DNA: TGTGCCAGCATAGCGGGGGAATTTTCGGAGACCCAGTACTTC. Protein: CASIAGEFSETQYF.

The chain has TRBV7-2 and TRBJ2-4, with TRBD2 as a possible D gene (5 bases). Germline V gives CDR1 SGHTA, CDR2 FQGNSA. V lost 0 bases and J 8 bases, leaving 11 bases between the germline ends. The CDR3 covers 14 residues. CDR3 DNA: TGTGCCAGCAGCTTAGCGTCCGGGATAGACATTCAGTACTTC. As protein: CASSLASGIDIQYF.

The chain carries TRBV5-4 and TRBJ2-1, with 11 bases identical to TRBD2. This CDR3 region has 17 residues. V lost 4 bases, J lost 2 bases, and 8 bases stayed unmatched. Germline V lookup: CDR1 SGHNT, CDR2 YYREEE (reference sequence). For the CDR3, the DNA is TGTGCCAGCAGCCCTGGACTAGCGGGCCCCACCTACAATGAGCAGTTCTTC. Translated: CASSPGLAGPTYNEQFF.

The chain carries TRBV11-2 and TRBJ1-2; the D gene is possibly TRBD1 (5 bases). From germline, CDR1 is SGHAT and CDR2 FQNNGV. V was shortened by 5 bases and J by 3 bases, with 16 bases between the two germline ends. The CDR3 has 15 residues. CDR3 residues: CASSVGVDRYYGYTF. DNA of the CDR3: TGTGCCAGCAGCGTCGGCGTCGACAGATACTATGGCTACACCTTC.

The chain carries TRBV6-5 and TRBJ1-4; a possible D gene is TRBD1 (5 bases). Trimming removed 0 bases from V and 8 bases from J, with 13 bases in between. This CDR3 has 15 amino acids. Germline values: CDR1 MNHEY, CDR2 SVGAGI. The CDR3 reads CASSYSRGGREKLFF. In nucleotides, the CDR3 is TGTGCCAGCAGTTACTCGAGGGGAGGGAGGGAAAAACTGTTTTTT.

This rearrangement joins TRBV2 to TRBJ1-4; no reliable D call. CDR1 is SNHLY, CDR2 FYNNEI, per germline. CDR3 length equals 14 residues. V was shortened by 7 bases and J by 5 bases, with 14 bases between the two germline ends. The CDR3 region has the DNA TGTGCCAGCAATTGGAACAGAGAGAATGAAAAACTGTTTTTT. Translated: CASNWNRENEKLFF.

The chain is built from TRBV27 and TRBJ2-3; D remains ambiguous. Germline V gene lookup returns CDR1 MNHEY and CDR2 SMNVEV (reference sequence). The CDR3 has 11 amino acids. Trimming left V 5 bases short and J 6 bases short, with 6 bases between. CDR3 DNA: TGTGCCAGCAGTCATAGCGATACGCAGTATTTT. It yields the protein CASSHSDTQYF.

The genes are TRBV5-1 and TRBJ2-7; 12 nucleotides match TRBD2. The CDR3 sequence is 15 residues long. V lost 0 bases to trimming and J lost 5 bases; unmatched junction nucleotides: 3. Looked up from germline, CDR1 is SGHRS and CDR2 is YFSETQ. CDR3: CASSLGLAGAHEQYF. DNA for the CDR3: TGCGCCAGCAGCTTGGGACTAGCGGGAGCCCACGAGCAGTACTTC.

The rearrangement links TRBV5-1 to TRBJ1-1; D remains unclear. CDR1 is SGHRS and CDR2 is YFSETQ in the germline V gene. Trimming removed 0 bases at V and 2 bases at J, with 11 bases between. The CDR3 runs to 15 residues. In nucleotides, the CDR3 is TGCGCCAGCAGCTTGGGGGCGGGGAGCAACACTGAAGCTTTCTTT. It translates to CASSLGAGSNTEAFF.

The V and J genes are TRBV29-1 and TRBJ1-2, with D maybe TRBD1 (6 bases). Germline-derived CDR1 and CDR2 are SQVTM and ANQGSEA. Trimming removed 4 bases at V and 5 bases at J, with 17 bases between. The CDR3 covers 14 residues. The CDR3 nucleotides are TGCAGCGTTGGGGACAACCCGGGGGGATATGGCTACACCTTC. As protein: CSVGDNPGGYGYTF. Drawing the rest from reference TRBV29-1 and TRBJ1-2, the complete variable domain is SAVISQKPSRDICQRGTSLTIQCQVDSQVTMMFWYRQQPGQSLTLIATANQGSEATYESGFVIDKFPISRPNLTFSTLTVSNMSPEDSSIYLCSVGDNPGGYGYTFGSGTRLTVV.

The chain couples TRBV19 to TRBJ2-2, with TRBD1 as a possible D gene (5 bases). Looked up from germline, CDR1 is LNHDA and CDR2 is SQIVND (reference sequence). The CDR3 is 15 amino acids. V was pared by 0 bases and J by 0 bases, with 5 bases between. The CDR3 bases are TGTGCCAGTAGTATAGACAGGGCGAACACCGGGGAGCTGTTTTTT. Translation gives CASSIDRANTGELFF.